This T cell receptor (beta chain) was sequenced during a study of blood T cell repertoires in COVID-19. About the research overall: COVID-19 samples, acute and convalescent, were from the United States, Italy and Spain. PBMCs, B-cell-depleted T cells, or T cells were the source of the cDNA or gDNA that made up the material.

The CDR3 runs 14 residues. V lost 6 bases and J 0 bases, leaving 12 bases between the germline ends. Germline V gene sequence: CDR1 SNHLY, CDR2 FYNNEI. Original processing notes: Cell counts per sample came from amplifying reference gene primers. Method: immunoSEQ multiplex PCR; TCRdb's copy keeps in-frame clones and lacks some. Clone size and V and J calls were adopted from that table, with D and trimming inferred from the DNA. Here the sample spans about 160,000 clones, around 82% being singletons. The clonotype comes from a woman of 80 years or more with active or convalescent COVID-19. Source material: peripheral blood. The rearrangement links TRBV2 to TRBJ2-7; D is perhaps TRBD1 (6 bases). The CDR3 here is CASSPDRSSYEQYF. The CDR3 DNA is TGTGCCAGCAGCCCTGACAGGAGCTCCTACGAGCAGTACTTC. Combining the CDR3 with reference TRBV2 and TRBJ2-7 gives the whole variable domain EPEVTQTPSHQVTQMGQEVILRCVPISNHLYFYWYRQILGQKVEFLVSFYNNEISEKSEIFDDQFSVERPDGSNFTLKIRSTKLEDSAMYFCASSPDRSSYEQYFGPGTRLTVT.